The 3 T cell receptor beta chains below come from one sample, sequenced in a study of T cell responses to AZD1222 COVID-19 vaccine. Profiled with immunoSEQ multiplex PCR; TCRdb holds only in-frame clones, not every one. The sample lists roughly 100,000 clones, 82% occurring once. The starting material was peripheral blood, obtained on day 0 of AZD1222 vaccination. These receptors were obtained from an adult in good health.

The chain employs TRBV10-1 and TRBJ1-1; no reliable D call. The CDR3 runs to 13 residues. V lost 4 bases, J lost 5 bases, and 11 bases lay in between. Germline V gene data show CDR1 as WNHNN and CDR2 as SYGVQD (reference sequence). In DNA, the CDR3 is TGCGCCAGCAGTGTGAAACCTGGGACTGAAGCTTTCTTT. Amino acid sequence: CASSVKPGTEAFF.

The rearrangement uses TRBV11-2 and TRBJ2-7; 10 bases are shared with TRBD2. Germline lookup yields CDR1 SGHAT and CDR2 FQNNGV. The V gene end was trimmed by 7 bases and the J gene end by 0 bases; junction bases not matched to a gene: 6. The CDR3 totals 15 residues. CDR3 residues: CASKTTSGDSYEQYF. The CDR3 bases are TGTGCCAGCAAAACAACTAGCGGGGACTCCTACGAGCAGTACTTC.

The V and J genes are TRBV6-2 or TRBV6-3 and TRBJ2-1; D may be TRBD2 (6 bases). Germline V CDR1 and CDR2: MNHEY, SVGEGT. This CDR3 comprises 15 residues. V was clipped by 7 bases and J by 6 bases, with 19 bases between them. CDR3 in DNA: TGTGCCAGCACCCCCACCGGGACTCTCCTCAATGAGCAGTTCTTC. Its protein is CASTPTGTLLNEQFF.